This is a list of T cell receptor beta chains from one sample in a study of shared clonotypes between healthy human individuals. The data were produced by immunoSEQ multiplex PCR, yet TCRdb's version contains in-frame clones alone and is incomplete. The sample carries a few hundred thousand clones, roughly 84% recorded once. What was sequenced was memory CD8+ T cells sorted from blood. The receptors derive from a man younger than 35 in good health. Both conserved end residues are part of each CDR3. The order of the fields is V gene, clone size, J gene, D gene, CDR3 protein, CDR3 DNA. A D gene is named only where the DNA matches it firmly. The listing skips clone size in some rows; elsewhere it reads once, few, many or a size class.

>TRBV11-2|few|TRBJ2-7|TRBD2
CASSWTAGDSYEQYF
TGTGCCAGCAGCTGGACAGCGGGGGACTCCTACGAGCAGTACTTC
>TRBV6-1|-|TRBJ2-3|TRBD2
CASSVTSGGPTDTQYF
TGTGCCAGCAGTGTGACTAGCGGGGGTCCCACAGATACGCAGTATTTT
>TRBV7-9|-|TRBJ2-1|-
CASSPPIGSANEQFF
TGTGCCAGCAGCCCCCCAATCGGTAGTGCCAATGAGCAGTTCTTC
>TRBV20-1|-|TRBJ1-2|-
CSVGRIKGYTF
TGCAGTGTTGGCAGGATAAAAGGCTACACCTTC
>TRBV6-4|many|TRBJ2-5|-
CASSESGTGGGETQYF
TGTGCCAGCAGTGAATCTGGAACAGGGGGAGGGGAGACCCAGTACTTC
>TRBV4-2|-|TRBJ2-5|-
CASSQGGGQETQYF
TGTGCCAGCAGCCAGGGGGGTGGCCAAGAGACCCAGTACTTC
>TRBV7-2|-|TRBJ2-7|TRBD2
CASSPTSGTSYEQYF
TGTGCCAGCAGTCCGACTAGCGGGACCTCCTACGAGCAGTACTTC
>TRBV7-9|-|TRBJ2-7|-
CASSVSDSYEQYF
TGTGCCAGCAGCGTCTCTGACTCCTACGAGCAGTACTTC
>TRBV13|once|TRBJ1-1|-
CASKPPLGDFGWNTEAFF
TGTGCCAGCAAACCCCCCTTAGGGGACTTCGGCTGGAACACTGAAGCTTTCTTT
>TRBV5-1|-|TRBJ1-1|-
CASSLAPGSRETEAFF
TGCGCCAGCAGCTTAGCCCCGGGCAGCCGGGAAACTGAAGCTTTCTTT
>TRBV4-3|-|TRBJ1-2|-
CASSQDADQRWGYTF
TGCGCCAGCAGCCAAGATGCGGACCAACGCTGGGGCTACACCTTC
>TRBV10-3|-|TRBJ2-7|-
CAISDSHEQYF
TGTGCCATCAGTGACAGTCACGAGCAGTACTTC
>TRBV7-9|-|TRBJ2-4|TRBD1
CASSLWTGGTKNIQYF
TGTGCCAGCAGCTTATGGACAGGGGGGACCAAAAACATTCAGTACTTC
>TRBV7-9|-|TRBJ2-7|TRBD2
CASSPPRVAGGYEQYF
TGTGCCAGCAGCCCACCTAGGGTAGCGGGGGGCTACGAGCAGTACTTC
>TRBV29-1|-|TRBJ2-5|-
CSVELVAARETQYF
TGCAGCGTTGAATTAGTAGCTGCCCGAGAGACCCAGTACTTC
>TRBV28|-|TRBJ2-7|-
CASSPWTASYEQYF
TGTGCCAGCAGCCCTTGGACGGCCTCCTACGAGCAGTACTTC
>TRBV28|-|TRBJ2-3|-
CASRKNEGSTDTQYF
TGTGCCAGCAGGAAAAACGAAGGGAGCACAGATACGCAGTATTTT
>TRBV2|-|TRBJ2-1|-
CASSDPYYSYNEQFF
TGTGCCAGCAGTGATCCATATTACTCCTACAATGAGCAGTTCTTC
>TRBV27|-|TRBJ2-1|TRBD2
CASSPIRTSGVDEQFF
TGTGCCAGCAGTCCGATCCGGACTAGCGGGGTTGATGAGCAGTTCTTC
>TRBV27|-|TRBJ2-7|TRBD1
CASGEAGGIYEQYF
TGTGCCAGCGGGGAGGCAGGGGGCATCTACGAGCAGTACTTC
>TRBV28|-|TRBJ1-3|-
CASSLSLSGNTIYF
TGTGCCAGCAGTTTAAGCCTCTCTGGAAACACCATATATTTT
>TRBV5-6|-|TRBJ2-3|TRBD1
CASSSGRTGRADTQYF
TGTGCCAGCAGCTCGGGTAGGACAGGGCGGGCAGATACGCAGTATTTT
>TRBV29-1|-|TRBJ2-1|TRBD2
CSVEDLAGAYNEQFF
TGCAGCGTTGAAGATCTAGCGGGAGCCTACAATGAGCAGTTCTTC
>TRBV2|once|TRBJ2-7|-
CASSQTPRDPYEQYF
TGTGCCAGCAGCCAAACTCCTAGGGACCCCTACGAGCAGTACTTC
>TRBV2|once|TRBJ2-7|TRBD1
CASSGTGGHEQYF
TGTGCCAGCAGCGGGACAGGGGGACACGAGCAGTACTTC
>TRBV9|-|TRBJ2-1|TRBD1
CASSMTGSEQFF
TGTGCCAGCAGCATGACAGGGAGTGAGCAGTTCTTC
>TRBV5-1|-|TRBJ2-1|TRBD2
CASSSGTSGARSYNEQFF
TGCGCCAGCAGTTCCGGGACTAGCGGGGCTCGCTCCTACAATGAGCAGTTCTTC
>TRBV11-1|few|TRBJ1-5|-
CASSLASTCQGPQHF
TGTGCCAGCAGCTTAGCATCCACCTGCCAGGGGCCCCAGCATTTT
>TRBV5-1|-|TRBJ2-5|TRBD1
CASSLSPGGFETQYF
TGCGCCAGCAGCTTGTCCCCAGGGGGCTTTGAGACCCAGTACTTC
>TRBV10-1|-|TRBJ2-3|TRBD2
CASSETGFLAGDGTDTQYF
TGCGCCAGCAGTGAGACGGGTTTCCTAGCGGGAGATGGTACAGATACGCAGTATTTT
>TRBV7-9|-|TRBJ2-7|TRBD2
CASSPGGGPSYEQYF
TGTGCCAGCAGCCCCGGGGGGGGCCCCTCCTACGAGCAGTACTTC
>TRBV5-1|-|TRBJ2-7|-
CASSPALGGKQYF
TGCGCCAGCAGCCCCGCCTTGGGGGGAAAGCAGTACTTC
>TRBV7-3|once|TRBJ1-4|-
CASSSPQGSVNEKLFF
TGTGCCAGCAGCTCCCCTCAGGGAAGTGTCAATGAAAAACTGTTTTTT